This T cell receptor beta chain was sequenced for a study of vaccination effects on CD4 cells after COVID-19. Whole-study context: The participants, recipients of two vaccine doses, got either BNT162b2 or mRNA-1273. Samples from a couple of convalescent patients were given 16 days and one week before vaccination.

Notes on this clone: The antigen is undetermined.

Viral peptide pools were used in the ViraFEST assay to expand antigen-specific CD4+ T cells, and sequencing came afterward. The culture ran for nine to eleven days, and then CD4+ T cells were isolated. This individual contracted SARS-CoV-2 between March and December 2020, as verified by PCR. The CDR3 has 15 residues. V gave up 10 bases and J gave up 0 bases, with 19 bases separating them. CDR1 and CDR2 from the germline V gene are MNHNY and SVGAGI (reference sequence). Assay used: immunoSEQ multiplex PCR; TCRdb lists only in-frame clones, some missing. The table has around 46,000 clones, approximately 77% seen once.

This sequence originates from a human donor who had a prior SARS-CoV-2 infection. The sample was CD4+ T cells from PBMCs cultured with a peptide pool, taken before COVID-19 vaccination. The chain couples TRBV6-6 to TRBJ2-7; D might be TRBD1 (6 bases). The CDR3 protein is CAIGGGQTYSYEQYF. Written as DNA, the CDR3 is TGTGCCATCGGTGGGGGCCAGACCTACTCCTACGAGCAGTACTTC.